What follows is one TCR beta chain and its context. The record originates from a study of blood T cell repertoires in COVID-19. Deletions cut 5 bases from V and 7 bases from J, with 14 bases between. The CDR3 runs to 14 residues. Per the germline V gene, CDR1 is MGHDK and CDR2 is SYGVNS. Per the authors' pipeline: Scientists estimated how many nucleated cells there were by amplifying reference gene primers. Sequenced by immunoSEQ multiplex PCR; TCRdb stores in-frame clones only, minus some. D and trimming were read from the DNA, whereas the V and J calls and clone size are those reported in that table. The sample carries over 200,000 clones, around 90% recorded once. A COVID-19 case had been met by exposed participants during the 2 weeks before study entry.

The material sequenced was PBMCs or T cells enriched from blood (not recorded which). The receptor comes from a man younger than 40 who had been exposed to COVID-19. The rearrangement joins TRBV25-1 to TRBJ1-4; D gene uncertain. As DNA, the CDR3 is TGTGCCAGCAGTCACCCAGCGGCGGGTGAAAAACTGTTTTTT. It encodes CASSHPAAGEKLFF. The full variable domain, with the rest looked up from reference TRBV25-1 and TRBJ1-4, is EADIYQTPRYLVIGTGKKITLECSQTMGHDKMYWYQQDPGMELHLIHYSYGVNSTEKGDLSSESTVSRIRTEHFPLTLESARPSHTSQYLCASSHPAAGEKLFFGSGTQLSVL.